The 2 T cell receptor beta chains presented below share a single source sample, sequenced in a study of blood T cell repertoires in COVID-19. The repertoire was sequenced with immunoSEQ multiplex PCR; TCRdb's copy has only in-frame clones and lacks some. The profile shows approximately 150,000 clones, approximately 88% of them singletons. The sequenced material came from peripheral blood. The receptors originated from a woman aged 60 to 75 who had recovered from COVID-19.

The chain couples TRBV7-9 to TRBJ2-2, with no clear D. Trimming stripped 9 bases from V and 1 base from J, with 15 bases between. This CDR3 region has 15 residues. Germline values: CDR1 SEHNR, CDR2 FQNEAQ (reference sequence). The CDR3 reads CASIHTWQNTGELFF. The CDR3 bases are TGTGCCAGTATCCATACGTGGCAGAACACCGGGGAGCTGTTTTTT.

The CDR3, as DNA: TGTGCCAGCAGCACAACCGGACAGGGAGCATACGAGCAGTACTTC. Translated, it gives CASSTTGQGAYEQYF. V and J are TRBV27 and TRBJ2-7; 8 bases agree with TRBD1. The V segment lost 6 bases and the J segment 4 bases; nucleotides outside the gene matches: 11. The CDR3 runs 15 residues. Germline CDR1 is MNHEY and CDR2 is SMNVEV (reference sequence).